This T cell receptor beta chain appears in the sequencing data of a study of cytomegalovirus exposure and HLA in healthy donors. Findings and caveats of the study: The study found most TCR sequences rare, yet found some public TCRs in many donors.

Donors counted as nominally healthy when sampled, yet unrecorded immune exposures were likely. To note about this clone: Its antigen is unknown.

Looked up from germline, CDR1 is SGHAT and CDR2 is FQDESV (reference sequence). The V and J ends lost 2 bases and 0 bases respectively, with 9 bases between them. The length of the CDR3 is 15 residues. PCR amplification relied on 60 Vbeta primers (plus 13 Jbeta primers). The protocol was immunoSEQ multiplex PCR, while the TCRdb copy is restricted to in-frame clones and leaves out a portion. The table has approximately 93,000 clones, around four fifths seen once. The specimen sequenced was PBMCs. This chain connects TRBV11-1 to TRBJ2-3; D unclear. The receptor was derived from a woman between 35 and 50 years old in good health and CMV-seronegative. The CDR3, as DNA: TGTGCCAGCAGCTTACTTCAGGTCAGCACAGATACGCAGTATTTT. Residues: CASSLLQVSTDTQYF.